This TCR beta chain was profiled in a study of memory B cells and T cells in multiple sclerosis. Sequencing was performed with immunoSEQ multiplex PCR; in TCRdb, only in-frame clones are kept and a portion is missing. The table lists 35,000 to 55,000 clones, over 75% of them singletons. Remarks on this clone: The antigen is unknown.

After stimulus-free culture, autoproliferating CFSE-dim and non-proliferating CFSE-high T cells were sequenced separately. Cultures began with roughly 5.4x10^7 CFSE-labeled PBMCs, unstimulated for 7 days, with replicate wells pooled. Overall study results and limits: Normalization was needed because clone-set size differences affected shared clonotype counts.

The V gene lost 4 bases and the J gene lost 10 bases, with 17 bases spanning the gap. The germline V gene has CDR1 SGHDT and CDR2 YYEEEE. The CDR3 contains 13 residues. The J gene is TRBJ1-1, the V gene TRBV5-6; the D gene is possibly TRBD1 (5 bases). Source material: PBMCs from blood kept in culture. The receptor was isolated from a human donor with multiple sclerosis. CDR3 nucleotide sequence: TGTGCCAGCAGCCGTGAAGGGGTTGGTGGAGCTTTCTTT. This encodes CASSREGVGGAFF.